The next 12 T cell receptor beta chains were all read from a single sample in a study of T-cell memory formation after mild COVID-19. In TCRdb, the 5' RACE reads were re-called with MiXCR into one record per CDR3 protein. The sample includes 110,000 to 150,000 distinct CDR3 sequences, about 25% of them seen just once. The sample taken for sequencing was PBMCs or a T cell subset sorted from them (not recorded which). The receptors stem from an adult woman who had mild COVID-19 (a few samples of this study predate the infection). Cell type and time point are not known.

V and J are TRBV5-1 and TRBJ2-2; TRBD1 aligns across 7 bases. J was trimmed by 4 bases and V by 4 bases; bases with no gene match: 4. Per germline, CDR1 SGHRS and CDR2 YFSETQ. This CDR3 spans 14 amino acids. CDR3 sequence: CASSPPGGTGELFF. The DNA of the CDR3 is TGCGCCAGCAGCCCACCAGGGGGCACCGGGGAGCTGTTTTTT.

The chain is built from TRBV19 and TRBJ1-2; no firm D call. The CDR3 spans 11 residues. CDR1 is LNHDA, CDR2 SQIVND, per germline (reference sequence). The V end lost 6 bases, the J end lost 3 bases, and 5 bases lay between the germline ends. Written as DNA, the CDR3 is TGTGCCAGTAGGATTGACTATGGCTACACCTTC. It codes for CASRIDYGYTF.

The chain couples TRBV4-1 to TRBJ1-5; 7 bases fit TRBD1. Germline trimming cut 4 bases from V and 3 bases from J; bases unmatched to any gene: 9. Germline V gene data show CDR1 as MGHRA and CDR2 as YSYEKL. This CDR3 comprises 16 residues. The CDR3 sequence: CASSPQGGGTNQPQHF. The CDR3 DNA is TGCGCCAGCAGCCCCCAGGGAGGGGGCACCAATCAGCCCCAGCATTTT.

This clonotype was recorded a few times. The chain couples TRBV4-3 to TRBJ2-7; 7 bases agree with TRBD1. Germline V gene data show CDR1 as LGHNA and CDR2 as YSLEER. V lost 4 bases to trimming and J lost 0 bases; unmatched junction nucleotides: 9. CDR3 length equals 16 residues. The CDR3 region has the DNA TGCGCCAGCAGCCCCGGTCCCAGGGGGAGCTCCTACGAGCAGTACTTC. Protein sequence: CASSPGPRGSSYEQYF.

The table lists this clonotype with a few counts. This rearrangement joins TRBV18 to TRBJ2-5; 14 bases map to TRBD2. The CDR3 length is 17 residues. Germline V CDR1 and CDR2: KGHSH, LQKENI. V dropped 3 bases and J dropped 5; count of bases not matched to a gene: 8. The CDR3 DNA reads TGTGCCAGCTCACCCGATGAGAGGACTAGCGGGAGGGAGACCCAGTACTTC. Translated: CASSPDERTSGRETQYF.

The chain is built from TRBV30 and TRBJ2-7; TRBD2 matches 9 bases. Looked up from germline, CDR1 is GTSNPN and CDR2 is SVGIG (reference sequence). The CDR3 consists of 17 residues. J was trimmed by 3 bases and V by 4 bases; bases with no gene match: 16. CDR3 DNA: TGTGCCTGGACCGGGTTACTAGCGGGCGGGGGTGGCTACGAGCAGTACTTC. It specifies CAWTGLLAGGGGYEQYF.

The chain combines TRBV4-1 with TRBJ1-5; 7 bases are a match to TRBD1. There are 15 residues in the CDR3. The germline CDR1 and CDR2 sequences are MGHRA and YSYEKL. J gave up 4 bases and V 4 bases, and 7 bases lay outside the gene matches. CDR3 nucleotides: TGCGCCAGCAGCCCATTAGACAGGGATAATCAGCCCCAGCATTTT. This translates into CASSPLDRDNQPQHF.

The chain recombines TRBV20-1 with TRBJ2-7; 12 bases are a match to TRBD2. Germline V gene sequence: CDR1 DFQATT, CDR2 SNEGSKA (reference sequence). The V gene end was trimmed by 2 bases and the J gene end by 6 bases; junction bases not matched to a gene: 14. This CDR3 comprises 17 residues. CDR3: CSARSHRLAGVRLEQYF. In DNA form, the CDR3 reads TGCAGTGCTAGATCCCACAGACTAGCGGGAGTTCGGCTCGAGCAGTACTTC.

The genes are TRBV7-9 and TRBJ1-1; D ambiguous. Trimming removed 3 bases at V and 8 bases at J, with 10 bases between. The germline CDR1 and CDR2 sequences are SEHNR and FQNEAQ (reference sequence). There are 12 residues in the CDR3. CDR3 sequence reads: CASSFGGNEAFF. CDR3 bases: TGTGCCAGCAGCTTCGGAGGGAACGAAGCTTTCTTT.

In this sample, this clonotype turned up a few times. The V gene is TRBV5-1, the J gene TRBJ1-1; D is perhaps TRBD1 (6 bases). Per the germline V gene, CDR1 is SGHRS and CDR2 is YFSETQ. This CDR3 region has 15 residues. The germline V and J ends were trimmed by 0 bases and 2 bases, with 11 bases remaining between them. The CDR3 nucleotides are TGCGCCAGCAGCTTGGCCGGGACACAAAACACTGAAGCTTTCTTT. Its translation: CASSLAGTQNTEAFF.

The chain carries TRBV4-1 and TRBJ2-7, with D hard to call. This CDR3 region has 14 residues. Germline V lookup: CDR1 MGHRA, CDR2 YSYEKL. V was shortened by 6 bases and J by 0 bases, with 12 bases between the two germline ends. The CDR3 loop is CASRKTLSSYEQYF. The CDR3 DNA reads as TGCGCCAGCAGGAAGACCCTATCCTCCTACGAGCAGTACTTC.

This chain links TRBV4-2 with TRBJ2-1, with 7 bases identical to TRBD2. This CDR3 region has 15 residues. J gave up 2 bases and V 4 bases, and 5 bases lay outside the gene matches. CDR1 is LGHNA, CDR2 YNFKEQ, per germline. The CDR3 region is CASSPRGDPYNEQFF. The CDR3, as DNA: TGTGCCAGCAGCCCCCGGGGGGACCCCTACAATGAGCAGTTCTTC.